This is a list of T cell receptor beta chains from one sample in a study of blood T cells in healthy people across ages. MiXCR was run by TCRdb on the 5' RACE reads, yielding one entry per CDR3 protein. The sample has some 1,500,000 distinct CDR3 sequences, 35% to 45% seen once; the top ten hold about 4%. Sequenced: blood. These receptors originate from a woman aged 18 to 35 in good health. CDR3s include the opening cysteine and the closing phenylalanine or tryptophan.

V gene	J gene	CDR3 protein
TRBV24-1	TRBJ2-3	CATSDFGSLDTQYF
TRBV6-5	TRBJ1-5	CASSPHTGFNQPQHF
TRBV2	TRBJ2-1	CASSGRTAERGEQFF
TRBV4-3	TRBJ1-1	CASSPRRGQGLEAFF
TRBV28	TRBJ1-2	CARGNYGYTF
TRBV12-3/TRBV12-4	TRBJ2-5	CASRRGPTGETQYF
TRBV7-9	TRBJ2-7	CASSPQGRVSEQYF
TRBV27	TRBJ2-3	CARLDTQYF
TRBV6-1	TRBJ1-1	CASSFTKMNTEAFF
TRBV12-3/TRBV12-4	TRBJ2-1	CASRGAGGSYNEQFF
TRBV28	TRBJ1-1	CASISPSGVGTEAFF
TRBV5-6	TRBJ1-1	CASRPGVGNEGPEAFF
TRBV6-2/TRBV6-3	TRBJ2-1	CASIPSGWYNEQFF
TRBV20-1	TRBJ2-6	CSARDISSSGANVLTF
TRBV6-5	TRBJ1-2	CASSLAGQGLSTGYTF
TRBV29-1	TRBJ2-1	CSVEGLAGGPLNGEQFF
TRBV12-3/TRBV12-4	TRBJ1-2	CASNGGQLTRNDGYTF
TRBV12-3/TRBV12-4	TRBJ1-2	CASSPQGSYGYTF
TRBV18	TRBJ1-1	CASSPNTGGTEAFF
TRBV20-1	TRBJ2-3	CSAPSLRGGADTQYF
TRBV6-5	TRBJ1-1	CASSYQRQSNTEAFF
TRBV27	TRBJ2-7	CASIESIATGRREQYF